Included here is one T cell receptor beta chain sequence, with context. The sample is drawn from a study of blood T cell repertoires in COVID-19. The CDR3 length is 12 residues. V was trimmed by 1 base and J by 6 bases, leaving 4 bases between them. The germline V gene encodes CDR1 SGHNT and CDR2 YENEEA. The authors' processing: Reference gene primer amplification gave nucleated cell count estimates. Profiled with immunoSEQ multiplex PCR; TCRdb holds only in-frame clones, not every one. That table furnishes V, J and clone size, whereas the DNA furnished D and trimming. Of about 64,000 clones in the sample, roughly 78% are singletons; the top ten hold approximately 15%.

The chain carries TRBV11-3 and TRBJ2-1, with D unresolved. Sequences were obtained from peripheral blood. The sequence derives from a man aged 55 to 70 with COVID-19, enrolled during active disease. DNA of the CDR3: TGTGCCAGCAGCTTAGGGGCCAATGAGCAGTTCTTC. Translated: CASSLGANEQFF.